The 26 T cell receptor beta chains in this list originate from one sample, sequenced in a study of blood T cell repertoires in COVID-19. Using immunoSEQ multiplex PCR, the repertoire was profiled, and TCRdb retains in-frame clones only, with some absent. The sample lists 250,000 to 350,000 clones; about nine tenths were seen once. What was sequenced was peripheral blood. The receptors were gathered from a woman aged 25 to 39 with COVID-19, enrolled during active disease.

CDR3: CASSFTTSGGTQYF. The CDR3 region has the DNA TGTGCCAGCAGTTTCACGACTAGCGGAGGGACCCAGTACTTC. The V call is TRBV6-5, the J call TRBJ2-5, with 9 bases identical to TRBD2. The CDR3 is 14 residues long. Germline values: CDR1 MNHEY, CDR2 SVGAGI. V was clipped by 4 bases and J by 7 bases; unmatched bases: 7.

V gene TRBV2 combines with J gene TRBJ2-6; perhaps TRBD2 as D (6 bases). Deletions cut 2 bases from V and 5 bases from J, with 10 bases between. Germline CDR1 and CDR2: SNHLY and FYNNEI. The CDR3 is made up of 15 amino acids. The CDR3 spells CASSENGGWANVLTF. The CDR3 region has the DNA TGTGCCAGCAGTGAAAACGGGGGTTGGGCCAACGTCCTGACTTTC.

There are a few counts of this clone. The rearrangement uses TRBV28 and TRBJ2-7; unclear D gene. This CDR3 is built from 12 residues. Germline V CDR1 and CDR2: MDHEN, SYDVKM. Between the trimmed V and J ends, which lost 3 bases and 3 bases, there was a span of 6 bases. The CDR3 DNA sequence: TGTGCCAGCAGTTTCGTCAGCTACGAGCAGTACTTC. Translation: CASSFVSYEQYF.

The chain has TRBV6-5 and TRBJ2-7, with 8 bases aligning to TRBD1. The CDR3 loop spans 15 amino acids. J lost 4 bases, V lost 5 bases, and 10 bases had no gene match. Germline V gene sequence: CDR1 MNHEY, CDR2 SVGAGI. CDR3 nucleotides: TGTGCCAGCAGTAACCGCGGACAGGGTCGGTACGAGCAGTACTTC. Its translation is CASSNRGQGRYEQYF.

The chain employs TRBV11-3 and TRBJ2-1; D is undetermined. Trimming shortened V by 3 bases and J by 5 bases, and 8 bases separated the two germline ends. This CDR3 comprises 13 residues. Germline V gives CDR1 SGHNT, CDR2 YENEEA. The CDR3 region is CASSFHRDNEQFF. In DNA, the CDR3 is TGTGCCAGCAGCTTTCACCGGGACAATGAGCAGTTCTTC.

V gene TRBV6-4 combines with J gene TRBJ2-3, with 7 bases identical to TRBD2. Per germline, CDR1 MRHNA and CDR2 SNTAGT. The CDR3 loop spans 15 amino acids. With 4 bases clipped from V and 3 bases from J, the junction kept 7 bases outside the gene matches. The CDR3 DNA reads as TGTGCCAGCAGTGTGGCGGGAGCGGAGACAGATACGCAGTATTTT. Amino acid sequence: CASSVAGAETDTQYF.

V is TRBV19 and J is TRBJ2-2, with 9 bases fitting TRBD2. There are 14 residues in the CDR3. J was trimmed by 5 bases and V by 6 bases; bases with no gene match: 4. From germline, CDR1 is LNHDA and CDR2 SQIVND (reference sequence). The DNA of the CDR3 is TGTGCCAGTAGGCTAGCGGGACGGACCGGGGAGCTGTTTTTT. Its translation: CASRLAGRTGELFF. Combining the CDR3 with reference TRBV19 and TRBJ2-2 gives the whole variable domain DGGITQSPKYLFRKEGQNVTLSCEQNLNHDAMYWYRQDPGQGLRLIYYSQIVNDFQKGDIAEGYSVSREKKESFPLTVTSAQKNPTAFYLCASRLAGRTGELFFGEGSRLTVL.

The genes are TRBV28 and TRBJ2-2; TRBD2 matches 9 bases. Germline V gene data show CDR1 as MDHEN and CDR2 as SYDVKM. The CDR3 is 16 residues long. Trimming took 5 bases from V and 10 from J; bases not matched to a gene: 14. The CDR3 DNA follows: TGTGCCAGCAGTAAGGGGCTTGGTAGCGGGAGTACGGAGCTGTTTTTT. Its protein product is CASSKGLGSGSTELFF.

This chain uses TRBV2 with TRBJ2-5; 7 nucleotides match TRBD1. Trimming at V came to 6 bases and at J to 5 bases, leaving 6 bases not matched to a gene. Germline assignment: CDR1 SNHLY and CDR2 FYNNEI. The CDR3 sequence is 13 residues long. The CDR3 spells CASSKQGPETQYF. DNA of the CDR3: TGTGCCAGCAGCAAACAGGGGCCGGAGACCCAGTACTTC.

V usage is TRBV28 and J usage is TRBJ2-7; D perhaps matches TRBD2 (7 bases). The CDR3 has 16 amino acids. Germline V CDR1 and CDR2: MDHEN, SYDVKM. V lost 6 bases to trimming and J lost 3 bases, with 21 bases between them. The CDR3 spells CASRGSGEGSGYEQYF. CDR3 DNA sequence: TGTGCCAGCAGGGGGTCAGGGGAGGGGTCTGGCTACGAGCAGTACTTC.

The CDR3 DNA reads as TGTGCCAGCAGCTTAGGACTAGCGGATTACGAGCAGTACTTC. Translating it yields CASSLGLADYEQYF. V and J are TRBV7-6 and TRBJ2-7, with 9 bases aligning to TRBD2. The J segment lost 4 bases and the V segment lost 1 base, leaving 2 bases of the junction unmatched. The length of the CDR3 is 14 residues. Germline V gene lookup returns CDR1 SGHVS and CDR2 FNYEAQ.

The chain combines TRBV9 with TRBJ2-7; weak D call: TRBD2 (6 bases). The V gene lost 2 bases and the J gene lost 7 bases, with 13 bases spanning the gap. Per the germline V gene, CDR1 is SGDLS and CDR2 is YYNGEE. The CDR3 length is 13 residues. The CDR3 spells CASSVSSAGEQYF. The CDR3 nucleotides read TGTGCCAGCAGCGTCAGTTCGGCGGGGGAGCAGTACTTC.

This chain connects TRBV9 to TRBJ2-1, with TRBD2 matching over 12 bases. The junction had 2 bases not matched to a gene; V was cut back by 4 bases and J by 6 bases. The CDR3 loop spans 14 amino acids. The germline gives CDR1 SGDLS, CDR2 YYNGEE. The CDR3 sequence: CASSSGLAGNEQFF. DNA for the CDR3: TGTGCCAGCAGCTCGGGACTAGCGGGCAATGAGCAGTTCTTC.

This chain joins TRBV4-1 and TRBJ2-3, with D possibly being TRBD1 (5 bases). The V end lost 0 bases, the J end lost 6 bases, and 13 bases lay between the germline ends. This CDR3 contains 15 residues. The germline gives CDR1 MGHRA, CDR2 YSYEKL. The CDR3: CASSQEAGFIDTQYF. CDR3 nucleotides: TGCGCCAGCAGCCAAGAGGCAGGGTTCATTGATACGCAGTATTTT.

V usage is TRBV2 and J usage is TRBJ2-3; the D gene is possibly TRBD1 (5 bases). The CDR3 sequence is 16 residues long. Trimming left V 8 bases short and J 6 bases short, with 24 bases between. The germline CDR1 and CDR2 sequences are SNHLY and FYNNEI. The CDR3 sequence is CASLQPLPGITDTQYF. The CDR3 DNA is TGTGCCAGCTTACAACCCCTCCCAGGGATTACGGATACGCAGTATTTT.

The chain joins TRBV28 to TRBJ1-2; a possible D gene is TRBD1 (5 bases). Trimming pared 3 bases from V and 7 bases from J, leaving 9 bases between. CDR3 length: 12 amino acids. Germline CDR1 reads MDHEN; CDR2 reads SYDVKM. The CDR3 nucleotides read TGTGCCAGCAGTTTTCGGGGGGGTGGCTACACCTTC. This sequence encodes CASSFRGGGYTF.

This rearrangement joins TRBV30 to TRBJ2-5; a possible D gene is TRBD2 (6 bases). The CDR3 is 13 residues long. The germline V and J ends were trimmed by 4 bases and 7 bases, with 16 bases remaining between them. Germline-derived CDR1 and CDR2 are GTSNPN and SVGIG (reference sequence). The CDR3 bases are TGTGCCTGGAAGATCGGGGGTTCAGGGACCCAGTACTTC. This translates into CAWKIGGSGTQYF. The full variable domain, its missing parts supplied by reference TRBV30 and TRBJ2-5, is SQTIHQWPATLVQPVGSPLSLECTVEGTSNPNLYWYRQAAGRGLQLLFYSVGIGQISSEVPQNLSASRPQDRQFILSSKKLLLSDSGFYLCAWKIGGSGTQYFGPGTRLLVL.

The chain links TRBV7-9 to TRBJ1-5; 10 bases map to TRBD1. Germline trimming cut 5 bases from V and 6 bases from J; bases unmatched to any gene: 4. The CDR3 runs 14 residues. From germline, CDR1 is SEHNR and CDR2 FQNEAQ (reference sequence). The CDR3 DNA reads as TGTGCCAGCAGCGGACAGGGGGTAGGTCAGCCCCAGCATTTT. This translates into CASSGQGVGQPQHF.

The rearrangement joins TRBV19 to TRBJ2-7; 8 positions agree with TRBD2. Germline loops: CDR1 LNHDA, CDR2 SQIVND (reference sequence). CDR3 length: 14 amino acids. J gave up 3 bases and V 10 bases, and 11 bases lay outside the gene matches. The CDR3 region has the DNA TGTGCCACTAGCCGGGGGGGACAATTCTACGAGCAGTACTTC. It is translated as CATSRGGQFYEQYF.

DNA for the CDR3: TGTGCCAGCAGTTACCTTGGGGGCGCTGGAAACACCATATATTTT. This translates into CASSYLGGAGNTIYF. This chain uses TRBV28 with TRBJ1-3; possible D gene TRBD1, 6 bases. The germline CDR1 and CDR2 sequences are MDHEN and SYDVKM. The CDR3 covers 15 residues. V shed 4 bases and J shed 2 bases, with 12 bases lying between them. The whole variable domain, filled in from reference TRBV28 and TRBJ1-3, reads DVKVTQSSRYLVKRTGEKVFLECVQDMDHENMFWYRQDPGLGLRLIYFSYDVKMKEKGDIPEGYSVSREKKERFSLILESASTNQTSMYLCASSYLGGAGNTIYFGEGSWLTVV.

The V call is TRBV28, the J call TRBJ2-7, with D maybe TRBD2 (6 bases). CDR3 size: 13 residues. The ends were cut back, 8 bases at V and 2 bases at J, with 13 bases in the middle. Germline V gene sequence: CDR1 MDHEN, CDR2 SYDVKM. In DNA, the CDR3 is TGTGCCAGCGTCCGGGGGTCACCCTACGAGCAGTACTTC. This sequence encodes CASVRGSPYEQYF.

CDR3 nucleotides: TGCGCCAGCAGCTTGGCGGGGGGGCGACCCTACGAGCAGTACTTC. Translation: CASSLAGGRPYEQYF. V gene TRBV5-1 combines with J gene TRBJ2-7, with TRBD2 matching over 8 bases. Germline trimming cut 0 bases from V and 2 bases from J; bases unmatched to any gene: 4. This CDR3 has 15 residues. Germline CDR1 is SGHRS and CDR2 is YFSETQ.

V and J are TRBV7-9 and TRBJ2-1; 13 bases align to TRBD2. This CDR3 comprises 16 residues. Germline-derived CDR1 and CDR2 are SEHNR and FQNEAQ (reference sequence). The V and J ends lost 1 base and 10 bases, in that order; junction bases with no gene match: 7. The CDR3 loop reads CASSLGAGLAGVEQFF. DNA for the CDR3: TGTGCCAGCAGCTTAGGGGCTGGACTAGCGGGAGTCGAGCAGTTCTTC.

The chain has TRBV6-1 and TRBJ2-2, with 13 bases that match TRBD2. V was clipped by 4 bases and J by 0 bases; unmatched bases: 5. The CDR3 is made up of 18 amino acids. The germline CDR1 and CDR2 sequences are MNHNS and SASEGT. The CDR3: CASSVLAGGRANTGELFF. The CDR3 DNA sequence: TGTGCCAGCAGTGTACTAGCGGGAGGGCGCGCGAACACCGGGGAGCTGTTTTTT.

The rearrangement joins TRBV28 to TRBJ2-1; unclear D gene. V shed 2 bases and J shed 1 base, with 9 bases lying between them. The CDR3 totals 15 residues. Looked up from germline, CDR1 is MDHEN and CDR2 is SYDVKM. The CDR3 region has the DNA TGTGCCAGCAGTTTAGGTGGGCCATCCTACAATGAGCAGTTCTTC. Amino acid sequence: CASSLGGPSYNEQFF.

V and J are TRBV28 and TRBJ2-3, with TRBD1 matching 7 bases. Germline lookup yields CDR1 MDHEN and CDR2 SYDVKM. CDR3 length: 13 residues. The trim removed 10 bases at V and 5 bases at J, leaving 9 bases unmatched. The CDR3 DNA is TGTGCCACTCGACAGGGAGCACAAGATACGCAGTATTTT. Translated: CATRQGAQDTQYF.